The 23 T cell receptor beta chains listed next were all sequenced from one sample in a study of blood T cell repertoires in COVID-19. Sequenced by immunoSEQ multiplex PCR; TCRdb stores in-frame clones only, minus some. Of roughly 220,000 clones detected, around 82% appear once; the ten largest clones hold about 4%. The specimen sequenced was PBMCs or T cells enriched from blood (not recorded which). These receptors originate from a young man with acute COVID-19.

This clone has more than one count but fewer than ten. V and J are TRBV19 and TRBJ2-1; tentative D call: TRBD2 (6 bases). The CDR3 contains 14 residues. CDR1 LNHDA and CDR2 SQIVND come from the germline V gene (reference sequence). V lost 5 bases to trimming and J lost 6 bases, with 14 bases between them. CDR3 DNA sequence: TGTGCCAGTAGTGAACCGGGAGCCCTCAATGAGCAGTTCTTC. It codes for CASSEPGALNEQFF.

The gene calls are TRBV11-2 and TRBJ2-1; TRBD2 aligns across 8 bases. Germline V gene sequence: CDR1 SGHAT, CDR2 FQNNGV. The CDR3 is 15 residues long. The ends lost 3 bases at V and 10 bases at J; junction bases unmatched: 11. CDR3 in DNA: TGTGCCAGCAGCTTGGGGGGGGGCCCTAGCGGGGAGCAGTTCTTC. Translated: CASSLGGGPSGEQFF. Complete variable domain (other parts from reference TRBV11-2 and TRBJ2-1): EAGVAQSPRYKIIEKRQSVAFWCNPISGHATLYWYQQILGQGPKLLIQFQNNGVVDDSQLPKDRFSAERLKGVDSTLKIQPAKLEDSAVYLCASSLGGGPSGEQFFGPGTRLTVL.

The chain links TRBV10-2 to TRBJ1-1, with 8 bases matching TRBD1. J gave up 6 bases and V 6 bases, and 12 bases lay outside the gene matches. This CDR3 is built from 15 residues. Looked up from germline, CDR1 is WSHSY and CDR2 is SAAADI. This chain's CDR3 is CASRDGQGRGSEAFF. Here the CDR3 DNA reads TGCGCCAGCAGGGATGGACAGGGAAGGGGCTCTGAAGCTTTCTTT.

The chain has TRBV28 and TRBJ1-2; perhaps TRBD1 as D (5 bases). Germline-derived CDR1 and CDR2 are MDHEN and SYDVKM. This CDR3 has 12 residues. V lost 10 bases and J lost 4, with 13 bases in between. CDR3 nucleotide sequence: TGTGCCATTCATGGAGGGGTCTATGGCTACACCTTC. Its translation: CAIHGGVYGYTF.

The CDR3 sequence: CSVTSFSTGSGNYGYTF. In DNA, the CDR3 is TGCAGCGTGACGAGCTTTAGTACAGGGTCGGGTAACTATGGCTACACCTTC. The V call is TRBV29-1, the J call TRBJ1-2, with D perhaps TRBD1 (6 bases). The CDR3 covers 17 residues. Trimming took off 6 bases at V and 1 base at J, with 24 bases between the two ends. Germline V gives CDR1 SQVTM, CDR2 ANQGSEA.

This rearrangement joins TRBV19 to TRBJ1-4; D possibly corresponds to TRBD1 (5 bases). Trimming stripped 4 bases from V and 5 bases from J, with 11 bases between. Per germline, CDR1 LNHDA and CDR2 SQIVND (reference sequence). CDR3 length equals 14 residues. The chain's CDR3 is CASSTGLANEKLFF. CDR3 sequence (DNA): TGTGCCAGTAGTACAGGGTTGGCGAATGAAAAACTGTTTTTT.

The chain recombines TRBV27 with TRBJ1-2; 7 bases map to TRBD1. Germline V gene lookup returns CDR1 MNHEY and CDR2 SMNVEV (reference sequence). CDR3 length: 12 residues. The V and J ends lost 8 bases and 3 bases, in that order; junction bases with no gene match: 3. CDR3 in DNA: TGTGCCAGCTACAGGGGTGACTATGGCTACACCTTC. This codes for CASYRGDYGYTF.

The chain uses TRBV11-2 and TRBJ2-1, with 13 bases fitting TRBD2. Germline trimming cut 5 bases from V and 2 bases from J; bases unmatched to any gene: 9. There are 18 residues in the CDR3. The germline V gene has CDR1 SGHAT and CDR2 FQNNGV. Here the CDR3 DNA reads TGTGCCAGCAGCAAAGCATCGGGACTAGCGGGGACCTACAATGAGCAGTTCTTC. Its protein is CASSKASGLAGTYNEQFF.

The CDR3 DNA is TGTGCCAGCAGCGCCGGGACAGGGGGTTTTGTGCAGTACTTC. It translates to CASSAGTGGFVQYF. The rearrangement uses TRBV9 and TRBJ2-7; 11 bases fit TRBD1. Germline trimming cut 3 bases from V and 9 bases from J; bases unmatched to any gene: 8. Germline CDR1 reads SGDLS; CDR2 reads YYNGEE. The CDR3 contains 14 residues.

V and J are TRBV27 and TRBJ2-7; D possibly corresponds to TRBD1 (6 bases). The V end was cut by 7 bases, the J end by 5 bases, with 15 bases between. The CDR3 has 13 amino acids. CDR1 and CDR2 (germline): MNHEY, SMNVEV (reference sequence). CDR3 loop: CASKLTGRHEQYF. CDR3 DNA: TGTGCCAGCAAGCTAACAGGGCGGCACGAGCAGTACTTC.

CDR3 sequence: CASSGSLIPGQGANEQFF. The DNA of the CDR3 is TGTGCCAGCAGTGGATCACTAATACCGGGACAGGGGGCGAATGAGCAGTTCTTC. The genes are TRBV6-6 and TRBJ2-1; the match to TRBD1 covers 12 bases. J gave up 7 bases and V 5 bases, and 15 bases lay outside the gene matches. Germline CDR1 reads MNHNY; CDR2 reads SVGAGI (reference sequence). The CDR3 has 18 residues.

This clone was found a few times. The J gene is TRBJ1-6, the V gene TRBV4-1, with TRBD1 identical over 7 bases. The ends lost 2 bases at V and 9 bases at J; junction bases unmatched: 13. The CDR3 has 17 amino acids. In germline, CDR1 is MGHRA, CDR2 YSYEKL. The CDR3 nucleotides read TGCGCCAGCAGCCAACGGGGAAACGAGGGGGCTCTTTCACCCCTCCACTTT. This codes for CASSQRGNEGALSPLHF.

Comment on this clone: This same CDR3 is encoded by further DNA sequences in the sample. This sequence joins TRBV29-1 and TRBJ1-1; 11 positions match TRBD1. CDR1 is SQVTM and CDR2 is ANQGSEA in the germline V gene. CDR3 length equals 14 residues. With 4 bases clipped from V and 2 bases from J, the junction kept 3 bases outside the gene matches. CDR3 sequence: CSVARTGGNTEAFF. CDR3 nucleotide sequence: TGCAGCGTTGCCAGGACAGGGGGCAACACTGAAGCTTTCTTT.

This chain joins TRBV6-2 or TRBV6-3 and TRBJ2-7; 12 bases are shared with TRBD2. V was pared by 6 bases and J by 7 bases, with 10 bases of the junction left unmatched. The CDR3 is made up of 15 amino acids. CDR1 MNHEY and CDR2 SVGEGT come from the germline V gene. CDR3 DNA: TGTGCCAGCAGCCGAAATCTAGCGGGGGGGCCGGAGCAGTACTTC. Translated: CASSRNLAGGPEQYF.

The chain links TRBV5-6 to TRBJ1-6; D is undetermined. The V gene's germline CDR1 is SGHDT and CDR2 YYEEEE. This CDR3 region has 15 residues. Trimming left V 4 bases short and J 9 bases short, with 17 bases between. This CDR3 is CASSPAPDRGSPLHF. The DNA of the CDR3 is TGTGCCAGCAGCCCAGCCCCCGATCGGGGTTCACCCCTCCACTTT.

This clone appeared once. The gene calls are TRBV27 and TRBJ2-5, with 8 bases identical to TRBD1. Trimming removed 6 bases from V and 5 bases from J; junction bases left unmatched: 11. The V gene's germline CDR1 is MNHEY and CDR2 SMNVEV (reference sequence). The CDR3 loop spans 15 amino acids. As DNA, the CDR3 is TGTGCCAGCAGCTCCGGTCCAGGGGGCGTCGAGACCCAGTACTTC. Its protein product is CASSSGPGGVETQYF.

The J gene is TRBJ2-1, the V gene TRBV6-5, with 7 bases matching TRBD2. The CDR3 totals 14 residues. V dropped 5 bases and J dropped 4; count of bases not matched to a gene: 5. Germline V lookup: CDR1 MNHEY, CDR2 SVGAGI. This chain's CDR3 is CASSTLARYNEQFF. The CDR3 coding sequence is TGTGCCAGCAGTACACTAGCGAGGTACAATGAGCAGTTCTTC.

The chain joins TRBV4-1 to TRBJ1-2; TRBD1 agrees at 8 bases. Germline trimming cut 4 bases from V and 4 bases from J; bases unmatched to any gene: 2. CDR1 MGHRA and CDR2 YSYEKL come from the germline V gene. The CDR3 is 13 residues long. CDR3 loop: CASSPTGAYGYTF. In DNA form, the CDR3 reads TGCGCCAGCAGCCCGACAGGGGCCTATGGCTACACCTTC.

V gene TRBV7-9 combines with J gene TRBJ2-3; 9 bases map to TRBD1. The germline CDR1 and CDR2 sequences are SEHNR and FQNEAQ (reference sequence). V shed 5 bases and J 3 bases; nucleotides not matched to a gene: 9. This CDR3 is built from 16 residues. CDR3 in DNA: TGTGCCAGCAGCAGTTGGACAGGGGAGATGACAGATACGCAGTATTTT. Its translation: CASSSWTGEMTDTQYF.

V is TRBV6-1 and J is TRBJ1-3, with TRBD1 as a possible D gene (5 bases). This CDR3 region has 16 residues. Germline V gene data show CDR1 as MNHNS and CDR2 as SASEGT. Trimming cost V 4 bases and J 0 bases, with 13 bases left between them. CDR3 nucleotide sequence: TGTGCCAGCAGTGGGGGCCAGTTAATCTCTGGAAACACCATATATTTT. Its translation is CASSGGQLISGNTIYF.

The CDR3 loop is CASSLDGQGGPLHF. Here the CDR3 DNA reads TGTGCCAGCAGCTTAGATGGACAGGGTGGCCCCCTCCACTTT. The chain carries TRBV13 and TRBJ1-6; 8 bases fit TRBD1. With 1 base clipped from V and 13 bases from J, the junction kept 6 bases outside the gene matches. Germline V gives CDR1 PRHDT, CDR2 FYEKMQ (reference sequence). The CDR3 is 14 amino acids.

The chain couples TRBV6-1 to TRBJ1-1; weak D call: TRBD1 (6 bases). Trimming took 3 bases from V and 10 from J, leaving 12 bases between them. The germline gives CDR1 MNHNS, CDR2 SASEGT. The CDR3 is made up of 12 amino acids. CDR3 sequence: CASSDGGLRAFF. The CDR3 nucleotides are TGTGCCAGCAGTGATGGGGGCCTTAGAGCTTTCTTT.

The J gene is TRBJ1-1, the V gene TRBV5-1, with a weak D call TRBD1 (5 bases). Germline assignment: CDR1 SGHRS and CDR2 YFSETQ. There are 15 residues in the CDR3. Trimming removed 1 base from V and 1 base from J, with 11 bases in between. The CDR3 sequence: CASSLLAQGNTEAFF. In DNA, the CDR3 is TGCGCCAGCAGCTTGCTTGCCCAGGGGAACACTGAAGCTTTCTTT. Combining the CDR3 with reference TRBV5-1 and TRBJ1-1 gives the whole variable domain KAGVTQTPRYLIKTRGQQVTLSCSPISGHRSVSWYQQTPGQGLQFLFEYFSETQRNKGNFPGRFSGRQFSNSRSEMNVSTLELGDSALYLCASSLLAQGNTEAFFGQGTRLTVV.